The TCR beta chain described here comes from a study of T cells in narcolepsy. Using immunoSEQ multiplex PCR, the repertoire was profiled, and TCRdb retains in-frame clones only, with some absent. In the table there are approximately 25,000 clones, 81% of which are singletons. Between the trimmed V and J ends, which lost 0 bases and 2 bases, there was a span of 13 bases. CDR1 and CDR2 from the germline V gene are ENHRY and SYGVKD. This CDR3 is 16 amino acids long. Regarding this clone: Its target is unknown.

General study findings and limits: Some memory CD4+ repertoires had no autoreactive clone sequences. Blood of same and different patients, but not healthy controls, reportedly held recurring autoreactive clonotypes. Same-patient CSF and blood CD4+ T cell clonotypes included HCRT-specific and TRIB2-specific autoreactive ones.

Sequencing input: memory (CD45RA-) CD4+ T cells from blood. The J gene is TRBJ1-2, the V gene TRBV10-3; D remains unclear. The clonotype originates from a human donor in good health. The DNA of the CDR3 is TGTGCCATCAGTGAGTCGAGTGGGATTATAAACTATGGCTACACCTTC. Translating it yields CAISESSGIINYGYTF.